A selection of T cell receptor beta chains follows, all from one sample in a study of chemoradiotherapy in HPV16-positive cancers. Here immunoSEQ multiplex PCR was the method, and the copy in TCRdb shows in-frame clones only, minus some. This table holds some 4,700 clones, more than 60% found once. Sample: tumor tissue, taken from a patient who underwent chemoradiotherapy. These receptors were taken from a human donor with HPV-associated anogenital cancer. Both conserved end residues are part of each CDR3. The D gene is left open where the match is weak. Size values are once, few and many counts, or a class for expanded clones, and some rows have none.

TRBJ2-6 | TRBD1 | TRBV27 | - | TGTGCCAGCAGTAGGCGGCCAGGGGGCACATCTGGGGCCAACGTCCTGACTTTC | CASSRRPGGTSGANVLTF
TRBJ2-2 | TRBD2 | TRBV4-2 | - | TGTGCCAGCAGCCGCGGACTAGCCAAGGACGGGGAGCTGTTTTTT | CASSRGLAKDGELFF
TRBJ1-6 | - | TRBV4-1 | - | TGCGCCAGCAGCCAAGATTTTTCGGGCCCGTATTCACCCCTCCACTTT | CASSQDFSGPYSPLHF
TRBJ1-2 | TRBD1 | TRBV4-1 | few | TGCGCCAGCAGCCCAGTCACAGGGGGCGATGGCTACACCTTC | CASSPVTGGDGYTF
TRBJ1-5 | - | TRBV30 | - | TGTGCCTGCCAAGGAAAGGGCAATCAGCCCCAGCATTTT | CACQGKGNQPQHF
TRBJ1-1 | - | TRBV5-1 | - | TGCGCCAGCAGCTTTGGGGCCGACTTGAACACTGAAGCTTTCTTT | CASSFGADLNTEAFF
TRBJ2-7 | TRBD1 | TRBV5-1 | - | TGCGCCAGCAGCTTGCAGACAGGGGCGGACGAGCAGTACTTC | CASSLQTGADEQYF
TRBJ2-5 | TRBD2 | TRBV27 | - | TGTGCCAGCAGTTTATATTCCCTAGCGGGGGAAGAGACCCAGTACTTC | CASSLYSLAGEETQYF
TRBJ1-3 | TRBD1 | TRBV6-5 | - | TGTGCCAGCAGACCGCAGGGGGCGGAGGGAAACACCATATATTTT | CASRPQGAEGNTIYF
TRBJ1-2 | TRBD1 | TRBV2 | - | TGTGCCAGCAGTTCCGACAGGGGTGGCGGCTACACCTTC | CASSSDRGGGYTF
TRBJ1-3 | TRBD1 | TRBV7-2 | - | TGTGCCAGCAGCCCGCAGGGGGCTAGAGGAAACACCATATATTTT | CASSPQGARGNTIYF
TRBJ2-7 | - | TRBV11-3 | - | TGTGCCAGCAGCCCCTCGCGCGGCTCCTACGAGCAGTACTTC | CASSPSRGSYEQYF
TRBJ2-7 | - | TRBV18 | - | TGTGCCAGCTCACATTCGCCAGGGGTTTACGAGCAGTACTTC | CASSHSPGVYEQYF
TRBJ2-7 | TRBD1 | TRBV5-1 | few | TGCGCCAGCAGCACCCTCCCAGTGACAGGGGGCTACGAGCAGTACTTC | CASSTLPVTGGYEQYF
TRBJ1-5 | - | TRBV6-1 | few | TGTGCCAGCAGAGGGGAGCAGTCCAATCAGCCCCAGCATTTT | CASRGEQSNQPQHF
TRBJ2-7 | TRBD1 | TRBV25-1 | - | TGTGCCAGCAGTGACCTGGGACAGGCTCATTCCTACGAGCAGTACTTC | CASSDLGQAHSYEQYF
TRBJ2-2 | - | TRBV30 | - | TGTGCCTGGAGTGTACGGGCTTCCCACGTCGGGGAGCTGTTTTTT | CAWSVRASHVGELFF
TRBJ2-6 | - | TRBV7-6 | few | TGTGCCAGCAGCCCAGTGGAAGGGGCCAACGTCCTGACTTTC | CASSPVEGANVLTF
TRBJ1-5 | - | TRBV6-1 | - | TGTGCCAGCAGTGAAGGACAGGGCAATCAGCCCCAGCATTTT | CASSEGQGNQPQHF
TRBJ2-4 | - | TRBV4-1 | - | TGCGCCAGCAGCCAAGGTTCAGGGGCCAAAAACATTCAGTACTTC | CASSQGSGAKNIQYF
TRBJ1-1 | - | TRBV5-1 | - | TGCGCCAGCAGCTTGGAAAGCCCCACTGAAGCTTTCTTT | CASSLESPTEAFF
TRBJ1-4 | TRBD1 | TRBV30 | - | TGTGCCTGGAGCTCCACAGGGGTGGCTGAAAAACTGTTTTTT | CAWSSTGVAEKLFF
TRBJ2-7 | TRBD1 | TRBV2 | few | TGTGCCAGCAGTCTACAGGGGGGTACTCTTGGTGGCGAGCAGTACTTC | CASSLQGGTLGGEQYF
TRBJ2-7 | - | TRBV5-1 | - | TGCGCCAGCAGCTTGGCCCAGCGACGGCCTACCTACGAGCAGTACTTC | CASSLAQRRPTYEQYF
TRBJ1-1 | - | TRBV18 | - | TGTGCCAGCTCACCACCGTTGGAGAACACTGAAGCTTTCTTT | CASSPPLENTEAFF
TRBJ2-3 | TRBD1 | TRBV30 | once | TGTGCCTGGAGCACAGGGGAAACGCAGTATTTT | CAWSTGETQYF
TRBJ1-3 | - | TRBV9 | - | TGTGCCAGCAGCGTAGCGGACGGTGTCTCTGGAAACACCATATATTTT | CASSVADGVSGNTIYF
TRBJ1-1 | - | TRBV6-5 | - | TGTGCCAGCAGTTACGAGCCGAGCGGGTCCACTGAAGCTTTCTTT | CASSYEPSGSTEAFF
TRBJ2-7 | - | TRBV20-1 | - | TGCAGTGCTAGTGCTGGACGCGAGCAGTACTTC | CSASAGREQYF
TRBJ1-3 | TRBD1 | TRBV5-1 | - | TGCGCCAGCAGCTTAACCGGGACAGCCGGAAACACCATATATTTT | CASSLTGTAGNTIYF
TRBJ1-4 | TRBD1 | TRBV6-6 | - | TGTGCCAGCACCGGGACAGGGTATGAAAAACTGTTTTTT | CASTGTGYEKLFF
TRBJ2-3 | - | TRBV7-3 | - | TGTGCCAGCAGCTTAGGTGGTGGGGCAGATACGCAGTATTTT | CASSLGGGADTQYF
TRBJ1-5 | - | TRBV7-2 | - | TGTGCCAGCAGCTTTTTCGGGGGCGTCGATCAGCCCCAGCATTTT | CASSFFGGVDQPQHF
TRBJ2-3 | TRBD1 | TRBV5-1 | - | TGCGCCAGCAGCCAGGGGGAAGATACGCAGTATTTT | CASSQGEDTQYF
TRBJ2-1 | - | TRBV27 | - | TGTGCCAGCACTTCCGGGGGTAGCTCCTACAATGAGCAGTTCTTC | CASTSGGSSYNEQFF
TRBJ2-7 | TRBD2 | TRBV7-2 | few | TGTGCCAGCAGCCTACCCGGGACTAGCGGGAGGGCCAGGGAGCAGTACTTC | CASSLPGTSGRAREQYF
TRBJ2-7 | TRBD2 | TRBV7-2 | few | TGTGCCAGCAGCTTAGATACTAGCGGGAGGAAGTACTTC | CASSLDTSGRKYF
TRBJ1-3 | - | TRBV19 | - | TGTGCCAGTATCCGAGACCTCAGCTCTGGAAACACCATATATTTT | CASIRDLSSGNTIYF
TRBJ2-3 | - | TRBV7-9 | - | TGTGCCAGCAGCTTAGGGGGCAGGGGAGATACGCAGTATTTT | CASSLGGRGDTQYF
TRBJ1-5 | - | TRBV25-1 | few | TGTGCCAGCAGTGGGACCGGGGGAAATCAGCCCCAGCATTTT | CASSGTGGNQPQHF